One sample yielded the 3 T cell receptor beta chains listed below, sequenced in a study of T-cell memory formation after mild COVID-19 (dated by TCRdb to the early 2020s). The receptor library was made with 5' RACE. The reads were generated on an Illumina NovaSeq 6000. In-frame beta chains were kept once TCRdb had trimmed the public reads at Q25 with fastp and called clones with MiXCR. Every entry covers one CDR3 protein and lists the most common genes and DNA from its rows. The sample profile shows over 400,000 distinct CDR3 sequences; 20% to 30% of them were found once. Around 12% of the sample goes to the ten largest clones. The specimen sequenced was PBMCs or a T cell subset sorted from them (not recorded which). The origin of the receptors is an adult woman who had mild COVID-19 (a few samples of this study predate the infection). The sample titles of this study are shuffled in the database, so cell type and time point are left out; the donor was told from shared clones.

This clonotype has more than one count but fewer than ten. V is TRBV20-1 and J is TRBJ2-7; 9 bases map to TRBD1. The CDR3 has 14 residues. Germline V gene lookup returns CDR1 DFQATT and CDR2 SNEGSKA (reference sequence). Trimming took 1 base from V and 1 from J; bases not matched to a gene: 2. CDR3 nucleotides: TGCAGTGCTAGAGGGGACAGGGCATCCTACGAGCAGTACTTC. Its translation is CSARGDRASYEQYF.

This sequence joins TRBV24-1 and TRBJ2-1; 13 bases match TRBD2. The germline V gene has CDR1 KGHDR and CDR2 SFDVKD. This CDR3 has 16 residues. The J segment lost 7 bases and the V segment lost 2 bases, leaving 4 bases of the junction unmatched. In DNA form, the CDR3 reads TGTGCCACCAGTGATTCCAGGACTAGCGGGAGTAATGAGCAGTTCTTC. It specifies CATSDSRTSGSNEQFF.

This sequence joins TRBV12-3 or TRBV12-4 and TRBJ2-3; D tentatively reads TRBD1 or TRBD2 (5 bases each). The CDR3 covers 15 residues. Trimming stripped 3 bases from V and 0 bases from J, with 10 bases between. Here the CDR3 reads CASSFVGTSTDTQYF. The CDR3 coding sequence is TGTGCCAGCAGTTTCGTGGGGACGAGCACAGATACGCAGTATTTT.